This T cell receptor (beta chain) originates from a study of blood T cells in healthy people across ages. Overall study context: About one barcoded beta molecule per two T cells was the capture yield of template switching.

This clonotype was picked up a small number of times. The V end was cut by 0 bases, the J end by 8 bases, with 10 bases between. The CDR3 extends over 13 amino acids. From germline, CDR1 is LNHNV and CDR2 YYDKDF (reference sequence). Combining a sample-barcoded 5' primer with a J-beta primer mix, a second PCR ran for 7 to 11 cycles. TCRdb analysed the 5' RACE reads with MiXCR anew, one entry per CDR3 protein. The sample shows around 1,900,000 distinct CDR3 sequences, around 42% of them seen only once. The clonotype comes from a human donor in good health. Specimen: blood. The chain employs TRBV15 and TRBJ2-5; possibly TRBD2 for D (5 bases). Here the CDR3 DNA reads TGTGCCACCAGCAGAGATAACGGGGAAACCCAGTACTTC. Translating it yields CATSRDNGETQYF.